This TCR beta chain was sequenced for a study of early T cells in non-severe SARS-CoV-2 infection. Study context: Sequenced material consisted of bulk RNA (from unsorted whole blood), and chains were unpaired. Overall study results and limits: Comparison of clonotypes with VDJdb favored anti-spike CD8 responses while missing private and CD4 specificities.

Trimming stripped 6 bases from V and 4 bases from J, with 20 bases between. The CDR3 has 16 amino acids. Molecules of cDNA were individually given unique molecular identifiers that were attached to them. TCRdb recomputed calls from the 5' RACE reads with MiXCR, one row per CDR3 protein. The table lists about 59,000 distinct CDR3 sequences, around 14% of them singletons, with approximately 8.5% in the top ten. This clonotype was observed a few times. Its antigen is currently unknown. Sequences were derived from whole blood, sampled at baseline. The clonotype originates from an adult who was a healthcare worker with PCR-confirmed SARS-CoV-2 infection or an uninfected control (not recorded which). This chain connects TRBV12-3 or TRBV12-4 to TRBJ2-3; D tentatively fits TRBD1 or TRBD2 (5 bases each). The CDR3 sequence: CASSLLWGRSADTQYF. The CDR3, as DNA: TGTGCCAGCAGCCTTTTGTGGGGGAGAAGCGCAGATACGCAGTATTTT.